The sequence of this T cell receptor (beta chain) was determined in a study of cytomegalovirus exposure and HLA in healthy donors. PCR amplification relied on 60 Vbeta primers (plus 13 Jbeta primers). The protocol was immunoSEQ multiplex PCR, while the TCRdb copy is restricted to in-frame clones and leaves out a portion. The sample has under 200,000 clones, roughly 77% seen once; the top ten hold around 8%. This CDR3 contains 17 residues. The V gene end was trimmed by 4 bases and the J gene end by 3 bases; junction bases not matched to a gene: 13. Germline values: CDR1 LGHNA, CDR2 YNFKEQ. Source material: PBMCs. This TCR was recovered from a middle-aged woman in good health and CMV-seropositive. The chain carries TRBV4-2 and TRBJ2-3, with 7 bases aligning to TRBD1. CDR3 residues: CASSPLQGSPGTDTQYF. DNA for the CDR3: TGTGCCAGCAGCCCATTACAGGGGTCGCCGGGGACAGATACGCAGTATTTT.